The sequence of this TCR beta chain was determined in a study of STAT5B mutations in CD4+ large granular lymphocyte leukemia. Broader study findings: Over 20% of private leukemic clonotypes occurred rarely in other patients' non-leukemic repertoires.

With respect to this clone: The antigen is not known.

CDR3 size: 13 residues. The V end was cut by 1 base, the J end by 5 bases, with 8 bases between. Germline CDR1 MGHRA, CDR2 YSYEKL. Profiled with immunoSEQ multiplex PCR; TCRdb holds only in-frame clones, not every one. The data contain approximately 35,000 clones, around 67% of them singletons. The sample consisted of CD4+ T cells from blood buffy coats. The TCR was taken from a human donor in good health. The rearrangement links TRBV4-1 to TRBJ1-1; D gene uncertain. The CDR3: CASSQVMGTEAFF. The CDR3 coding sequence is TGCGCCAGCAGCCAAGTGATGGGGACTGAAGCTTTCTTT.